This T cell receptor beta chain was observed in a study of T-cell reconstitution after alpha-beta-depleted transplantation in children. Study-wide findings and caveats: In some patients, recipient T cells and intrathymic progenitors surviving conditioning explained high day-60 diversity. Where alpha-beta T cells came from about two months after transplant was reportedly several hundred expanded graft clones. By one year post-transplant, T-cell counts and diversity largely arose from T cells that were newly produced.

Germline lookup yields CDR1 MDHEN and CDR2 SYDVKM. V was clipped by 5 bases and J by 7 bases, with 11 bases between them. The CDR3 totals 12 residues. Concerning this clonotype: Its antigen is currently unknown.

Preparation of the TCRbeta library used unique molecular identifiers. TCRdb analysed the PCR reads with MiXCR anew, one entry per CDR3 protein. The profile shows approximately 980,000 distinct CDR3 sequences, about 30% of them singletons. This clonotype originated in a boy less than two years old who had a stem cell transplant for SCID, so the T cells may come from the graft donor. Sample: PBMCs, mostly from graft donor cells, taken 360 days after TCRalphabeta/CD19-depleted stem cell transplant. V and J are TRBV28 and TRBJ1-1; perhaps TRBD1 as D (5 bases). CDR3 bases: TGTGCCAGCAGTCTAACCCAGGGTGAAGCTTTCTTT. As protein: CASSLTQGEAFF.